The 13 T cell receptor beta chains in this list originate from one sample, sequenced in a study of T cells after yellow fever vaccination. TCRdb re-called the 5' RACE reads with MiXCR, one entry per CDR3 protein. The data show a few hundred thousand distinct CDR3 sequences, with roughly 13% seen just once and roughly 0.5% held by the top ten. Specimen: CD4+ T cells sorted from PBMCs, collected 45 days after the yellow fever booster vaccination. The receptors derive from a young man who received the YFV17D yellow fever vaccine.

This clonotype has a handful of counts. V usage is TRBV6-1 and J usage is TRBJ1-2, with 9 bases fitting TRBD1. CDR1 and CDR2 (germline): MNHNS, SASEGT. The CDR3 runs 13 residues. V trimming: 5 bases; J trimming: 13 bases; junction bases outside the gene matches: 11. Written as DNA, the CDR3 is TGTGCCAGCAGTCAGAACACGGGACAGGGATTCACCTTC. Translated, it gives CASSQNTGQGFTF.

This clonotype was picked up a small number of times. J is TRBJ2-3 and V is TRBV12-3 or TRBV12-4; TRBD1 aligns across 8 bases. The CDR3 consists of 16 residues. The ends lost 5 bases at V and 5 bases at J; junction bases unmatched: 12. This CDR3 reads CASSAKDRVSVDTQYF. CDR3 nucleotides: TGTGCCAGCAGTGCCAAGGACAGGGTATCTGTAGATACGCAGTATTTT.

This clonotype was counted between two and nine times. This rearrangement joins TRBV20-1 to TRBJ2-5; 8 bases align to TRBD2. V lost 2 bases to trimming and J lost 0 bases; unmatched junction nucleotides: 5. CDR3 length: 15 amino acids. The V gene's germline CDR1 is DFQATT and CDR2 SNEGSKA (reference sequence). CDR3 sequence reads: CSARPLAGNQETQYF. In nucleotides, the CDR3 is TGCAGTGCTAGACCGTTAGCGGGGAACCAAGAGACCCAGTACTTC.

The chain has TRBV6-2 or TRBV6-3 and TRBJ2-7; 11 nucleotides agree with TRBD2. The CDR3 consists of 14 residues. Unmatched junction bases numbered 2, after V lost 6 bases and J lost 1 base. The germline V gene has CDR1 MNHEY and CDR2 SVGEGT. The CDR3 is CASRTSGISYEQYF. Here the CDR3 DNA reads TGTGCCAGCAGGACTAGCGGGATATCCTACGAGCAGTACTTC.

The rearrangement uses TRBV14 and TRBJ2-1, with D uncertain. Germline V gene lookup returns CDR1 SGHDN and CDR2 FVKESK. V gave up 0 bases and J gave up 10 bases, with 10 bases separating them. This CDR3 is built from 13 residues. CDR3 amino acids: CASSQEPAGEQFF. The CDR3 DNA sequence: TGTGCCAGCAGCCAAGAGCCGGCTGGCGAGCAGTTCTTC. Together with reference TRBV14 and TRBJ2-1, the CDR3 gives the full variable domain: EAGVTQFPSHSVIEKGQTVTLRCDPISGHDNLYWYRRVMGKEIKFLLHFVKESKQDESGMPNNRFLAERTGGTYSTLKVQPAELEDSGVYFCASSQEPAGEQFFGPGTRLTVL.

The rearrangement uses TRBV7-2 and TRBJ2-7; D assignment may be TRBD1 or TRBD2 (6 bases each). CDR1 is SGHTA and CDR2 is FQGNSA in the germline V gene. V was shortened by 0 bases and J by 4 bases, with 19 bases between the two germline ends. The CDR3 extends over 17 amino acids. CDR3 nucleotides: TGTGCCAGCAGCTTAGCGTTATTGGCCGGGGGCCCGTACGAGCAGTACTTC. Protein product: CASSLALLAGGPYEQYF.

This clonotype was recorded many times. This chain's CDR3 is CASSSGTSGDYNEQFF. The DNA for the CDR3 is TGCGCCAGCAGCTCCGGGACTAGCGGGGACTACAATGAGCAGTTCTTC. J is TRBJ2-1 and V is TRBV5-1, with 13 bases identical to TRBD2. The V and J ends lost 3 bases and 3 bases, in that order; junction bases with no gene match: 3. Germline CDR1 is SGHRS and CDR2 is YFSETQ. CDR3 length equals 16 residues. Full variable domain (remainder filled in from reference TRBV5-1 and TRBJ2-1): KAGVTQTPRYLIKTRGQQVTLSCSPISGHRSVSWYQQTPGQGLQFLFEYFSETQRNKGNFPGRFSGRQFSNSRSEMNVSTLELGDSALYLCASSSGTSGDYNEQFFGPGTRLTVL.

Many counts were recorded for this clonotype. V and J are TRBV19 and TRBJ2-3, with TRBD2 identical over 9 bases. The CDR3 sequence is 13 residues long. Germline CDR1 LNHDA, CDR2 SQIVND (reference sequence). V dropped 8 bases and J dropped 1; count of bases not matched to a gene: 1. DNA of the CDR3: TGTGCCAGTCGGACTAGCGGCACAGATACGCAGTATTTT. It translates to CASRTSGTDTQYF. Variable domain in full (rest from reference TRBV19 and TRBJ2-3): DGGITQSPKYLFRKEGQNVTLSCEQNLNHDAMYWYRQDPGQGLRLIYYSQIVNDFQKGDIAEGYSVSREKKESFPLTVTSAQKNPTAFYLCASRTSGTDTQYFGPGTRLTVL.

In this sample, this clonotype turned up a few times. The V call is TRBV7-2, the J call TRBJ2-7, with D perhaps TRBD1 (5 bases). The CDR3 extends over 14 amino acids. CDR1 is SGHTA and CDR2 is FQGNSA in the germline V gene. The V gene lost 5 bases and the J gene lost 2 bases, with 13 bases spanning the gap. DNA for the CDR3: TGTGCCAGCAGCCACCTGGACAATGCCTACGAGCAGTACTTC. Translated: CASSHLDNAYEQYF.

This clonotype appeared a few times. This chain joins TRBV28 and TRBJ2-7; no definite D call. The CDR3 runs to 15 residues. Germline V lookup: CDR1 MDHEN, CDR2 SYDVKM. V was shortened by 4 bases and J by 2 bases, with 15 bases between the two germline ends. This CDR3 reads CASSSPPTETYEQYF. CDR3 DNA: TGTGCCAGCAGTTCCCCTCCAACTGAGACCTACGAGCAGTACTTC. The whole variable domain, remainder taken from reference TRBV28 and TRBJ2-7, is DVKVTQSSRYLVKRTGEKVFLECVQDMDHENMFWYRQDPGLGLRLIYFSYDVKMKEKGDIPEGYSVSREKKERFSLILESASTNQTSMYLCASSSPPTETYEQYFGPGTRLTVT.

J is TRBJ2-5 and V is TRBV5-1; 8 positions agree with TRBD1. V gave up 5 bases and J gave up 2 bases; unmatched junction bases: 8. Per the germline V gene, CDR1 is SGHRS and CDR2 is YFSETQ. The CDR3 has 15 residues. DNA of the CDR3: TGCGCCAGCAGTGGGGGACAGGCCGCACAAGAGACCCAGTACTTC. Translated, it gives CASSGGQAAQETQYF. Full variable domain (outside the CDR3, taken from reference TRBV5-1 and TRBJ2-5): KAGVTQTPRYLIKTRGQQVTLSCSPISGHRSVSWYQQTPGQGLQFLFEYFSETQRNKGNFPGRFSGRQFSNSRSEMNVSTLELGDSALYLCASSGGQAAQETQYFGPGTRLLVL.

The rearrangement links TRBV7-6 to TRBJ2-5; D gene ambiguous. The CDR3 covers 14 residues. Trimming took off 1 base at V and 4 bases at J, with 10 bases between the two ends. Germline CDR1 and CDR2: SGHVS and FNYEAQ. The CDR3 DNA reads as TGTGCCAGCAGCTTAGTAGCCAATCGAGAGACCCAGTACTTC. Translation: CASSLVANRETQYF.

The rearrangement uses TRBV5-1 and TRBJ1-1; maybe TRBD1 (5 bases). Trimming took 4 bases from V and 1 from J, leaving 8 bases between them. CDR1 is SGHRS and CDR2 is YFSETQ in the germline V gene. CDR3 length equals 13 residues. This CDR3 is CASSKTENTEAFF. The CDR3 nucleotides are TGCGCCAGCAGCAAGACAGAGAACACTGAAGCTTTCTTT. The whole variable domain, remainder taken from reference TRBV5-1 and TRBJ1-1, is KAGVTQTPRYLIKTRGQQVTLSCSPISGHRSVSWYQQTPGQGLQFLFEYFSETQRNKGNFPGRFSGRQFSNSRSEMNVSTLELGDSALYLCASSKTENTEAFFGQGTRLTVV.